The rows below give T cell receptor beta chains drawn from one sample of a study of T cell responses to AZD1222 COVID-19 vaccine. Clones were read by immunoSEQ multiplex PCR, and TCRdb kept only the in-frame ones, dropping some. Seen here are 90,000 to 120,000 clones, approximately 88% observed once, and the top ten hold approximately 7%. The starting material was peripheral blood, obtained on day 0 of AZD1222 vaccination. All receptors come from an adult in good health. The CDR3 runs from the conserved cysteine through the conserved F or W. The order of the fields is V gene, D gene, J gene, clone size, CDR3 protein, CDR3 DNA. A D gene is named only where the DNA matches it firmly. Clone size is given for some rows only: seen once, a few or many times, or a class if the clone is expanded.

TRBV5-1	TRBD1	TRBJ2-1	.	CASTQGQDGYNEQFF	TGCGCCAGCACCCAGGGACAGGATGGCTACAATGAGCAGTTCTTC
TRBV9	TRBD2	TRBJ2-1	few	CASSVGRGGRTGNEQFF	TGTGCCAGCAGCGTAGGGAGAGGCGGGAGAACGGGTAATGAGCAGTTCTTC
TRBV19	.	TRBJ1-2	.	CASSIDSGASGSGYTF	TGTGCCAGTAGTATAGATTCGGGGGCCTCCGGGAGTGGCTACACCTTC
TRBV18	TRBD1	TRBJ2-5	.	CASTGQTQETQYF	TGTGCCAGCACGGGACAGACCCAAGAGACCCAGTACTTC
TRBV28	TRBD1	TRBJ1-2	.	CASSLVAGGRSYTF	TGTGCCAGCAGTTTAGTAGCAGGGGGCAGGAGCTACACCTTC
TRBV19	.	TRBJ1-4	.	CASSLRGGEKLFF	TGTGCCAGTAGTCTGAGGGGAGGTGAAAAACTGTTTTTT
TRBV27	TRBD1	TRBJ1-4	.	CASSPAGTGIEKLFF	TGTGCCAGCAGCCCCGCGGGGACAGGGATCGAAAAACTGTTTTTT
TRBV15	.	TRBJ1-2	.	CATSEGHGYTF	TGTGCCACCAGCGAGGGACATGGCTACACCTTC
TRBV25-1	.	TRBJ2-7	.	CASSDPSRHEQYF	TGTGCCAGCAGTGACCCCTCCCGCCACGAGCAGTACTTC
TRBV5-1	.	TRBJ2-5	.	CASSSESRPGETQYF	TGCGCCAGCAGCTCGGAATCGAGGCCGGGGGAGACCCAGTACTTC
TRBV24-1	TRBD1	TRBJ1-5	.	CATSQGAYQPQHF	TGTGCCACCAGTCAGGGGGCGTATCAGCCCCAGCATTTT
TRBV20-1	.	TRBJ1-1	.	CSASRGSGTTEAFF	TGCAGTGCTAGTAGAGGTAGTGGGACCACTGAAGCTTTCTTT
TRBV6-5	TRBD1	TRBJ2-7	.	CASSYGPTGGWEQYF	TGTGCCAGCAGTTACGGCCCCACAGGGGGGTGGGAGCAGTACTTC
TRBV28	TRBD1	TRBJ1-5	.	CASSQGGRDSNQPQHF	TGTGCCAGCAGTCAGGGGGGGAGAGATAGCAATCAGCCCCAGCATTTT
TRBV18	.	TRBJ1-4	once	CASSPPGQRGEKLFF	TGTGCCAGCTCACCACCCGGACAGAGGGGTGAAAAACTGTTTTTT
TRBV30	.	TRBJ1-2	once	CAWNNRPVNYGYTF	TGTGCCTGGAATAACAGACCCGTTAACTATGGCTACACCTTC
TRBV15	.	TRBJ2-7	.	CATSRDPGGAYEQYF	TGTGCCACCAGCAGAGATCCCGGCGGAGCCTACGAGCAGTACTTC
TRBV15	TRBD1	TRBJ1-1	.	CATSRDMGTGGVSTEAFF	TGTGCCACCAGCAGAGATATGGGGACAGGGGGAGTGAGCACTGAAGCTTTCTTT
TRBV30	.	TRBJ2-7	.	CAWSVRVGAYEQYF	TGTGCCTGGAGTGTACGTGTGGGGGCCTACGAGCAGTACTTC
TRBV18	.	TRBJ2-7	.	CASSPAGSYEQYF	TGTGCCAGCTCACCGGCGGGTTCCTACGAGCAGTACTTC
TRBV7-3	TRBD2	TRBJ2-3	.	CASSPTSGADTQYF	TGTGCCAGCAGCCCGACTAGCGGGGCAGATACGCAGTATTTT
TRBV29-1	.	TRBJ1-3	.	CSVALGTSRGNTIYF	TGCAGCGTTGCCTTGGGGACAAGCCGCGGAAACACCATATATTTT
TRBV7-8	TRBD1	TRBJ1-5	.	CASTETGPNQPQHF	TGTGCCAGCACCGAGACAGGGCCCAATCAGCCCCAGCATTTT
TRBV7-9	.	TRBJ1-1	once	CASSRRGNTEAFF	TGTGCCAGCAGCCGAAGGGGGAACACTGAAGCTTTCTTT
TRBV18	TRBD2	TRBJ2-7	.	CASSPRLSGSRSYEQYF	TGTGCCAGCTCACCACGACTTAGCGGGAGTAGATCCTACGAGCAGTACTTC
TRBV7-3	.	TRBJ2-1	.	CASSLMAEAEQFF	TGTGCCAGCAGCTTAATGGCAGAGGCTGAGCAGTTCTTC
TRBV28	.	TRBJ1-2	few	CASSFVNGVLSGYTF	TGTGCCAGCAGTTTTGTAAACGGAGTCCTGAGTGGCTACACCTTC
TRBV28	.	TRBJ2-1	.	CASSSGSAYNEQFF	TGTGCCAGCAGTTCCGGGAGTGCCTACAATGAGCAGTTCTTC
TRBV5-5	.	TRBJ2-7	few	CASRLQFPEGEQYF	TGTGCCAGCAGATTACAATTTCCCGAGGGCGAGCAGTACTTC
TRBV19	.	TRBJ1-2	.	CASSAVLPAYGYTF	TGTGCCAGTAGTGCGGTTCTTCCTGCCTATGGCTACACCTTC
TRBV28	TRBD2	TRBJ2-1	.	CASSSAGVDDNEQFF	TGTGCCAGCAGTTCAGCGGGAGTTGATGACAATGAGCAGTTCTTC
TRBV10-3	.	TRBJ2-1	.	CAIGRAGANNEQFF	TGTGCCATCGGCAGGGCAGGGGCGAACAATGAGCAGTTCTTC
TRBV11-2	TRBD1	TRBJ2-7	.	CASSLTQGAIYEQYF	TGTGCCAGCAGCTTAACCCAGGGGGCTATTTACGAGCAGTACTTC
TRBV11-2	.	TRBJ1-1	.	CASSFDETTEAFF	TGTGCCAGCAGCTTCGACGAGACAACTGAAGCTTTCTTT
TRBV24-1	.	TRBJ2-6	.	CATSDSPRTVGANVLTF	TGTGCCACCAGTGACTCCCCACGGACAGTTGGGGCCAACGTCCTGACTTTC
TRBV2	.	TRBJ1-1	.	CASSIGDTEAFF	TGTGCCAGCTCCATCGGGGACACTGAAGCTTTCTTT
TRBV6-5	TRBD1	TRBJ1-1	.	CASSYWTGGTEAFF	TGTGCCAGCAGTTACTGGACAGGGGGGACTGAAGCTTTCTTT
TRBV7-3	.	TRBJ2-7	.	CASSLSRNYEQYF	TGTGCCAGCAGCTTAAGCAGAAATTACGAGCAGTACTTC
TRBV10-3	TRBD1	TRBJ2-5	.	CAISAKAPGGETQYF	TGTGCCATCAGTGCCAAGGCTCCAGGGGGAGAGACCCAGTACTTC
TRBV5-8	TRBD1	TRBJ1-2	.	CASSWNQRGQANYGYTF	TGTGCCAGCAGCTGGAACCAACGGGGACAGGCTAACTATGGCTACACCTTC
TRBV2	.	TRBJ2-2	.	CASKAQGGTGELFF	TGTGCCAGCAAGGCACAGGGTGGGACCGGGGAGCTGTTTTTT
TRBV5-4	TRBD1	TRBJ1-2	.	CASSLPGGTGYGYTF	TGTGCCAGCAGCCTCCCAGGGGGGACCGGCTATGGCTACACCTTC
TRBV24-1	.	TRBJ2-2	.	CATSVPGGTGELFF	.
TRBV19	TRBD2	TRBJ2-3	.	CASSGRTSGYTDTQYF	TGTGCCAGTAGCGGTAGGACTAGCGGCTACACAGATACGCAGTATTTT
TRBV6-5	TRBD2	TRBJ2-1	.	CASRPGLAAYNEQFF	TGTGCCAGCAGGCCGGGACTAGCGGCCTACAATGAGCAGTTCTTC
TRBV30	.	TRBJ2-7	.	CALGRPYEQYF	TGTGCCCTGGGGCGGCCCTACGAGCAGTACTTC
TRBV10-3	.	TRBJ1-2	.	CAISESGIYGYTF	TGTGCCATCAGTGAGTCTGGGATCTATGGCTACACCTTC
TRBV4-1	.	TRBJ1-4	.	CASSQDRAADATNEKLFF	TGCGCCAGCAGCCAAGATAGGGCCGCCGATGCAACTAATGAAAAACTGTTTTTT
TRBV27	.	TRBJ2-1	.	CASSLSTQNEQFF	TGTGCCAGCAGTTTATCGACCCAGAATGAGCAGTTCTTC
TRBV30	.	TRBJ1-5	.	CAWSASSGPQHF	TGTGCCTGGAGCGCGAGCAGTGGGCCCCAGCATTTT
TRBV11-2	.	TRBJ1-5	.	CASSLDEGSQPQHF	TGTGCCAGCAGCCTGGACGAAGGAAGTCAGCCCCAGCATTTT
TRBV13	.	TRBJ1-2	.	CASSLADYGYTF	TGTGCCAGCAGCTTAGCCGACTATGGCTACACCTTC
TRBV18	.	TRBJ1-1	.	CASSPPLGGLVNTEAFF	TGTGCCAGCTCACCACCCCTCGGGGGGCTGGTGAACACTGAAGCTTTCTTT
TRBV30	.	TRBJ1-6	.	CAWMDYGNSPLHF	TGTGCCTGGATGGATTATGGCAATTCACCCCTCCACTTT
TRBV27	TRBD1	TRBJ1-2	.	CASSLWGGGANGYTF	TGTGCCAGCAGTTTATGGGGAGGGGGCGCGAATGGCTACACCTTC